This T cell receptor (beta chain) comes out of a study of response to subunit inactivated influenza vaccine. General study findings and limits: Each seasonal influenza vaccination, the authors suggested, recruits few new T cells.

This clonotype was counted only a few times. What it recognizes is unknown. The CDR3 extends over 12 amino acids. Per the germline V gene, CDR1 is SQVTM and CDR2 is ANQGSEA. Trimming pared 7 bases from V and 3 bases from J, leaving 12 bases between. TCRdb ran MiXCR on the RT-PCR reads and lists one entry per CDR3 protein. The sample carries hundreds of thousands of distinct CDR3 sequences, 10% to 15% recorded once. This TCR was sampled from a man in his forties or fifties who received an inactivated influenza vaccine. The rearrangement uses TRBV29-1 and TRBJ2-5; D may be TRBD1 or TRBD2 (6 bases each). The sequencing here drew on PBMCs from blood, taken 40 to 50 days after vaccination. CDR3 loop: CSGRDIKETQYF. The CDR3 DNA follows: TGCAGCGGGCGGGACATCAAAGAGACCCAGTACTTC.